The 10 T cell receptor beta chains reported below all come from one sample, sequenced in a study of shared clonotypes between healthy human individuals. This table comes from immunoSEQ multiplex PCR, and its TCRdb copy is limited to in-frame clones, with some not included. The sample includes around 2.1 million clones, more than 85% of them seen just once. Naive CD8 cells, CD45RO-negative and positively selected for CCR7, excluded terminally differentiated effector memory CD45RA+ cells. Sequencing input: naive CD8+ T cells from PBMCs. All receptors come from a man between 18 and 29 years old in good health. Some clones in this sample may be carry-over from other donors' samples.

The gene calls are TRBV27 and TRBJ1-1; D may be TRBD1 (5 bases). There are 15 residues in the CDR3. With 0 bases removed from V and 7 bases from J, the gap between germline ends came to 15 bases. Looked up from germline, CDR1 is MNHEY and CDR2 is SMNVEV (reference sequence). The CDR3 nucleotides are TGTGCCAGCAGTTTATCCCGCCCTCAGGGTGATGAAGCTTTCTTT. It encodes CASSLSRPQGDEAFF.

J is TRBJ1-5 and V is TRBV2, with 8 nucleotides matching TRBD1. Germline-derived CDR1 and CDR2 are SNHLY and FYNNEI. This CDR3 spans 15 amino acids. The trim removed 3 bases at V and 7 bases at J, leaving 8 bases unmatched. The CDR3 spells CASSDGQGYWQPQHF. Written as DNA, the CDR3 is TGTGCCAGCAGTGACGGACAGGGCTATTGGCAGCCCCAGCATTTT.

The genes are TRBV9 and TRBJ2-3; D gene unclear. This CDR3 has 14 amino acids. V lost 0 bases to trimming and J lost 6 bases, with 11 bases between them. The germline V gene encodes CDR1 SGDLS and CDR2 YYNGEE. CDR3 in amino acids: CASSVVEGLDTQYF. In nucleotides, the CDR3 is TGTGCCAGCAGCGTAGTTGAAGGGTTGGATACGCAGTATTTT.

The chain combines TRBV4-1 with TRBJ2-7; TRBD2 might be the D (5 bases). From germline, CDR1 is MGHRA and CDR2 YSYEKL. The length of the CDR3 is 14 residues. Trimming removed 4 bases at V and 3 bases at J, with 13 bases between. Here the CDR3 DNA reads TGCGCCAGCAGCCCGCCCGGGGTGAACTACGAGCAGTACTTC. Translating gives CASSPPGVNYEQYF.

The V and J genes are TRBV19 and TRBJ2-7, with a possible D match to TRBD1 (6 bases). Germline V lookup: CDR1 LNHDA, CDR2 SQIVND (reference sequence). The CDR3 length is 12 residues. V lost 9 bases and J 0 bases, leaving 9 bases between the germline ends. The CDR3 here is CASGQSSYEQYF. The CDR3 DNA reads TGTGCCAGCGGACAGAGCTCCTACGAGCAGTACTTC.

This clone occurred once. The chain is built from TRBV15 and TRBJ1-5, with 8 bases fitting TRBD1. Germline CDR1 LNHNV, CDR2 YYDKDF (reference sequence). With V trimmed by 3 bases and J by 7 bases, 5 bases remained unmatched. The CDR3 is made up of 14 amino acids. CDR3 sequence: CATSSRGRGQPQHF. CDR3 coding DNA: TGTGCCACCAGCAGCAGGGGGCGAGGGCAGCCCCAGCATTTT.

The chain uses TRBV7-2 and TRBJ2-3, with a possible D match to TRBD1 (6 bases). The CDR3 is made up of 16 amino acids. Trimming took off 3 bases at V and 5 bases at J, with 18 bases between the two ends. Germline-derived CDR1 and CDR2 are SGHTA and FQGNSA. DNA for the CDR3: TGTGCCAGCAGCTTGATACAGGGATGGGGTTTAGATACGCAGTATTTT. Translating it yields CASSLIQGWGLDTQYF.

V gene TRBV29-1 combines with J gene TRBJ2-4, with TRBD2 as a possible D gene (7 bases). The CDR3 has 16 amino acids. CDR1 is SQVTM and CDR2 is ANQGSEA in the germline V gene. V shed 2 bases and J shed 0 bases, with 14 bases lying between them. Here the CDR3 DNA reads TGCAGCGTTGAACTCGGGGGGCCCCTAGCCAAAAACATTCAGTACTTC. Protein sequence: CSVELGGPLAKNIQYF.

The J gene is TRBJ2-7, the V gene TRBV7-2; D tentatively fits TRBD1 or TRBD2 (6 bases each). CDR1 is SGHTA and CDR2 is FQGNSA in the germline V gene. The CDR3 extends over 14 amino acids. V gave up 1 base and J gave up 7 bases, with 14 bases separating them. CDR3 sequence: CASSLVSRGGEQYF. As DNA, the CDR3 is TGTGCCAGCAGCTTAGTGTCCAGGGGAGGTGAGCAGTACTTC.

CDR3 region: CASSALAEETQYF. The CDR3 bases are TGTGCCAGCAGCGCACTAGCGGAAGAGACCCAGTACTTC. The gene calls are TRBV7-6 and TRBJ2-5; 8 nucleotides align to TRBD2. This CDR3 spans 13 amino acids. Trimming at V came to 5 bases and at J to 3 bases, leaving 2 bases not matched to a gene. The germline V gene encodes CDR1 SGHVS and CDR2 FNYEAQ.